This T cell receptor beta chain was obtained from a study of blood T cell repertoires in COVID-19. For the study at large: Nucleic acid was either cDNA or gDNA, and it came from T cells, B-cell-depleted T cells, or PBMCs.

The table came from immunoSEQ multiplex PCR; TCRdb's copy has only in-frame clones and leaves some out. The profile shows some 180,000 clones, approximately 88% of them singletons. From germline, CDR1 is SGDLS and CDR2 YYNGEE. The trim removed 0 bases at V and 0 bases at J, leaving 12 bases unmatched. CDR3 length equals 20 residues. It was during active infection that Seattle patients were enrolled and then longitudinally followed. The chain is built from TRBV9 and TRBJ2-7, with 13 bases that match TRBD2. The receptor was derived from a woman between 40 and 55 years old with COVID-19, enrolled during active disease. The sequenced sample was peripheral blood. The CDR3 protein is CASSVAGGTGLAGPSYEQYF. In nucleotides, the CDR3 is TGTGCCAGCAGCGTAGCTGGAGGCACGGGACTAGCGGGACCCTCCTACGAGCAGTACTTC. The full variable domain, with the rest looked up from reference TRBV9 and TRBJ2-7, is DSGVTQTPKHLITATGQRVTLRCSPRSGDLSVYWYQQSLDQGLQFLIQYYNGEERAKGNILERFSAQQFPDLHSELNLSSLELGDSALYFCASSVAGGTGLAGPSYEQYFGPGTRLTVT.